This TCR beta chain was sequenced in a study of immune heterogeneity within non-small cell lung tumors. Study conclusions and caveats: Patients largely differed in their high-frequency T-cell receptor beta clonotypes.

The authors used about 540 ng of bulk tumor genomic DNA per sample as template. Several far-apart biopsies were taken per primary tumor during surgery. Samples came from untreated patients having curative surgery for newly diagnosed non-small cell lung cancer. Surgery with curative intent was being performed on the donors, who were newly diagnosed non-small cell lung cancer patients. The TCR beta CDR3 region underwent multiplex PCR amplification with 32 V and 13 J primers. TCRdb fed the multiplex PCR reads into MiXCR, producing one record per CDR3 protein. Of some 4,000 distinct CDR3 sequences in the sample, approximately 25% are singletons; the top ten hold approximately 12%. By share, this clonotype ranks as medium-sized. What it binds is unknown. Germline values: CDR1 LNHDA, CDR2 SQIVND (reference sequence). The V and J ends lost 0 bases and 6 bases, in that order; junction bases with no gene match: 8. The CDR3 extends over 16 amino acids.

This receptor was obtained from a man in his fifties or sixties with non-small cell lung cancer. The sample comprised lung tumor tissue. V and J are TRBV19 and TRBJ1-2; 9 nucleotides match TRBD1. This CDR3 reads CASSIEIQDRGDGYTF. The CDR3 DNA follows: TGTGCCAGTAGTATAGAAATCCAGGACAGGGGAGATGGCTACACCTTC.